A single sample gave rise to the 9 T cell receptor beta chains below, sequenced in a study of cytomegalovirus exposure and HLA in healthy donors. PCR primers comprised 60 Vbeta and 13 Jbeta primers. Using immunoSEQ multiplex PCR, the repertoire was profiled, and TCRdb retains in-frame clones only, with some absent. This sample carries more than 95,000 clones, 76% of them seen once, and the ten largest clones take around 1.8%. The sequenced sample was PBMCs. These receptors all come from a man aged 50 to 59 in good health and CMV-seronegative.

The chain has TRBV19 and TRBJ1-1; 7 bases map to TRBD1. Trimming took 6 bases from V and 1 from J; bases not matched to a gene: 2. Per germline, CDR1 LNHDA and CDR2 SQIVND (reference sequence). This CDR3 is built from 13 residues. The DNA of the CDR3 is TGTGCCAGTAGGTACAGGGGGAACACTGAAGCTTTCTTT. Its protein is CASRYRGNTEAFF.

V gene TRBV6-1 combines with J gene TRBJ1-2; D might be TRBD1 (6 bases). V lost 9 bases to trimming and J lost 2 bases, with 16 bases between them. CDR3 length: 14 residues. Germline V gene sequence: CDR1 MNHNS, CDR2 SASEGT. CDR3 bases: TGTGCCAGTTGGCAGGGGCCTTCAAACTATGGCTACACCTTC. Residues: CASWQGPSNYGYTF.

The chain links TRBV19 to TRBJ1-3; D might be TRBD1 (6 bases). V shed 9 bases and J shed 3 bases, with 15 bases lying between them. The CDR3 has 14 residues. Germline CDR1 and CDR2: LNHDA and SQIVND (reference sequence). The CDR3 reads CASTSEGVGNTIYF. CDR3 nucleotide sequence: TGTGCCAGCACTTCAGAGGGGGTTGGAAACACCATATATTTT.

This clone has a single count. The chain carries TRBV5-6 and TRBJ1-2, with TRBD1 as a possible D gene (5 bases). Germline lookup yields CDR1 SGHDT and CDR2 YYEEEE. Between the trimmed V and J ends, which lost 0 bases and 2 bases, there was a span of 8 bases. The CDR3 sequence is 14 residues long. The CDR3 nucleotides read TGTGCCAGCAGCTTGGCCTCAGGGAACTATGGCTACACCTTC. This gives the protein CASSLASGNYGYTF.

The chain uses TRBV6-6 and TRBJ1-3; D not certain. V was pared by 0 bases and J by 2 bases, with 8 bases between. CDR3 size: 15 residues. CDR1 and CDR2 (germline): MNHNY, SVGAGI (reference sequence). In nucleotides, the CDR3 is TGTGCCAGCAGTTACTCACGACTTACTGGAAACACCATATATTTT. It translates to CASSYSRLTGNTIYF.

This clone was detected only once. The chain has TRBV10-2 and TRBJ2-5; the match to TRBD2 covers 7 bases. This CDR3 is 14 amino acids long. Germline V gene sequence: CDR1 WSHSY, CDR2 SAAADI. The junction had 11 bases not matched to a gene; V was cut back by 8 bases and J by 5 bases. CDR3 nucleotide sequence: TGCGCCAGCTCCTCGGGACTAACTTCGGAGACCCAGTACTTC. Translated: CASSSGLTSETQYF.

The chain uses TRBV6-5 and TRBJ2-5; 8 bases map to TRBD2. Germline loops: CDR1 MNHEY, CDR2 SVGAGI. V shed 5 bases, J shed 6 bases, and the junction held 11 bases outside the gene matches. CDR3 length: 15 residues. CDR3 nucleotide sequence: TGTGCCAGCAGTCTCCTCGGGAGGGCCGCGAAGACCCAGTACTTC. Translating it yields CASSLLGRAAKTQYF.

The chain employs TRBV6-5 and TRBJ2-3; possible D gene TRBD2, 6 bases. This CDR3 is built from 12 residues. Germline V CDR1 and CDR2: MNHEY, SVGAGI. Trimming took 6 bases from V and 6 from J, leaving 10 bases between them. CDR3 residues: CASRASGDTQYF. The CDR3 coding sequence is TGTGCCAGCAGAGCCAGCGGGGATACGCAGTATTTT.

A single count supports this clone. The chain uses TRBV4-1 and TRBJ1-5; no firm D call. V was cut by 0 bases and J by 2 bases, with 11 bases left in between. There are 16 residues in the CDR3. The germline gives CDR1 MGHRA, CDR2 YSYEKL. The CDR3 bases are TGCGCCAGCAGCCAAGAGAGGGAGTGGGGCAATCAGCCCCAGCATTTT. This translates into CASSQEREWGNQPQHF.